This section outlines one TCR beta chain sequence together with its context. Its antigen specificity is not known. No base quality values were provided; no much bigger clone lies one nucleotide off. The CDR3 contains 16 residues, cysteine and phenylalanine counted. Kept here is only the CDR3 DNA, which spans 48 bases and is read in frame from base 1. CDR1 and CDR2 were assigned from the germline V gene as SGHVS and FQNEAQ. Trimming removed 5 bases from V and 2 bases from J; the gene matches leave 12 bases unexplained. The data stem from a study of T cell responses to AZD1222 COVID-19 vaccine (dated by TCRdb to about 2021). For the study in its entirety: A total of about 250 trial participants underwent TCR sequencing, of whom roughly 210 had received two doses of AZD1222 and 26 had received two doses of the MenACWY control vaccine. Trial participants were enrolled by age into subgroups of 18-55, 56-69 and 70-plus years, and around 140, 26 and 57 TCR-sequenced participants, respectively, were included in these subgroups.

The investigation overall reported the following: Only a handful of AZD1222 recipients were SARS-CoV-2 seropositive at baseline, limiting conclusions about previously exposed vaccinees. No day 14 peak-response samples were available, so repertoires were characterized only after the peak T cell response. In the small 56-69-year group, the increase in depth fell short of significance, most likely because of low power. Spike-specific TCR breadth and depth rose significantly after two AZD1222 doses compared with day 0 and with MenACWY recipients. Participants were mostly white British and included more females than males, and it was suggested by the authors that clonal diversity may have been underestimated. Reportedly, close to half of the unique spike-specific TCRs recognized epitopes lying outside the regions that are mutated in the B.1.351 and B.1.1.7 variants. Vaccine-associated CD4 TCRs spanned the whole spike protein, with dominant responses in regions 160-218 and 743-854.

The CDR3 regions of human TCRbeta chains were analyzed by immunosequencing. The study's own analysis went as follows. Repertoire TCRs were checked for matches against a reference library of SARS-CoV-2-specific TCRs that had been generated using the MIRA antigen-specificity platform. Breadth was defined as the fraction of unique TCRs that were SARS-CoV-2-associated. Depth was defined as the fraction of total T cells that were SARS-CoV-2-associated. Using the MIRA data, each spike-specific TCR was mapped to the spike region that the TCR reacts to and placed in a CD4 or CD8 class. Log10-transformed breadth and depth values were compared by one-way ANOVA with Sidak's multiple comparisons tests. Entries here come from immuneACCESS through TCRdb and include only in-frame sequences with V and J called. Some clones fail to appear in such tables; in the studies checked, an unresolved V gene covers under half of the shortfall, and the cause of the remainder is unknown. The V and J calls and clone size were taken over from that table, and D and trimming were inferred from the DNA. This sample lists fewer than 180,000 clones; 90% were detected once. The ten top clones hold about 3.3% of the sample.

The meaning of the sample's time point label: about 28 days (+/-7) after the second vaccine dose. AZD1222 recipients with second doses at about 4 weeks or about 12 weeks were pooled, because spike-specific TCR depth and breadth did not differ between schedules. Vaccinee samples came from UK trials COV001 and COV002, including a single-blind randomized controlled phase 2/3 trial of AZD1222 (ChAdOx1 nCoV-19) in healthy adults. For TCRbeta chain sequencing, PBMC samples from trial participants were taken at day 0 and at day 28 after the second dose. Sequencing was performed on peripheral blood, taken 28 days after the second AZD1222 dose. The origin of this receptor is an adult who received the AZD1222 COVID-19 vaccine. The chain was built from TRBV7-8 and TRBJ2-7, and 7 junctional nucleotides match TRBD1. The DNA sequence is as follows: TGTGCCAGCAGCCGAACCCCAGGGGGAAGCCCCTACGAGCAGTACTTC. Its product reads: CASSRTPGGSPYEQYF.